Sequencing of this T cell receptor beta chain was carried out in a study of early T cells in non-severe SARS-CoV-2 infection. Turning to the study itself: It was bulk RNA from unsorted whole blood that was sequenced, and the chains were unpaired. Broader study findings: Anti-spike CD8 specificities were favored by VDJdb matching, whose results missed private and CD4 specificities.

Individual cDNA molecules each received unique molecular identifiers attached to them. TCRdb reanalysed the 5' RACE reads using MiXCR and keeps one entry per CDR3 protein. The profile covers 85,000 to 100,000 distinct CDR3 sequences, with over 10% appearing a single time and about 2.1% taken by the ten largest. Trimming removed 5 bases from V and 6 bases from J, with 20 bases in between. The CDR3 spans 15 residues. The V gene's germline CDR1 is MDHEN and CDR2 SYDVKM. On this clonotype: Its antigen is unknown.

The chain recombines TRBV28 with TRBJ2-7; weak D call: TRBD2 (6 bases). Sequenced: whole blood. This clonotype originated in an adult who was a healthcare worker with PCR-confirmed SARS-CoV-2 infection or an uninfected control (not recorded which). The CDR3 DNA follows: TGTGCCAGCAGTCCTCGCGAGGCGGGGCGTGCCGAGCAGTACTTC. Protein: CASSPREAGRAEQYF.